Listed here is a single TCR beta chain. What it binds is unknown. The data were taken from a study of identical twins. CDR3 length: 16 amino acids. Trimming left V 4 bases short and J 5 bases short, with 20 bases between. Germline V gene lookup returns CDR1 SGHVS and CDR2 FQNEAQ. With template switching, a universal primer site was added, and the cDNA carried unique molecular identifiers. TCRdb ran MiXCR on the 5' RACE reads and lists one entry per CDR3 protein. Among hundreds of thousands of distinct CDR3 sequences listed, 5.5% to 6.5% were seen once. Study-wide results and caveats: Zero-insertion analyses were open to partial confounding by invariant MAIT and iNKT cells.

In every case, the donor was a healthy Caucasian. The TCR originated in a man in his late teens or twenties in good health. The chain has TRBV7-8 and TRBJ2-5, with D perhaps TRBD2 (6 bases). The sample was naive T cells sorted from blood. Here the CDR3 reads CASSYFRRDLRETQYF. The DNA for the CDR3 is TGTGCCAGCAGCTACTTCCGCCGGGACTTAAGGGAGACCCAGTACTTC.